The present TCR beta chain was sequenced within a study of type 1 regulatory T cells. Study information: T-allo10 is a Tr1-enriched, alloantigen-specific CD4 T cell product made in vitro.

TCRdb ran MiXCR on the reads and lists one entry per CDR3 protein. Counted here are approximately 25,000 distinct CDR3 sequences, about 45% occurring once; the ten biggest clones make up roughly 5%. By its share, this clonotype is medium-sized (0.01 to 0.1%). Its antigen is not known. Deletions cut 3 bases from V and 3 bases from J, with 15 bases between. In germline, CDR1 is SGHVS, CDR2 FQNEAQ. The CDR3 spans 16 residues. The sequence was collected from a human donor in good health. Sequencing was performed on cultured T cells, either the whole culture or a sorted T cell fraction (not recorded which). The chain joins TRBV7-8 to TRBJ1-3; perhaps TRBD1 as D (5 bases). The CDR3 DNA reads TGTGCCAGCAGCTTCTCCCTGTGGGGGAGTGGAAACACCATATATTTT. Residues: CASSFSLWGSGNTIYF.